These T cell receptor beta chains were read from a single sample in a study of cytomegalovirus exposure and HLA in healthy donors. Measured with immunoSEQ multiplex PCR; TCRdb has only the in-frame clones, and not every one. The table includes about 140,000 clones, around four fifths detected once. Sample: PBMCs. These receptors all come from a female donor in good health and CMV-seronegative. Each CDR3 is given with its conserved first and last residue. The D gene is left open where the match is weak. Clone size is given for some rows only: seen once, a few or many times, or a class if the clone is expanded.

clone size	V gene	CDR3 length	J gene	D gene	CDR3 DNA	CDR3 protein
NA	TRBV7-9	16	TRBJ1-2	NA	TGTGCCAGCAGCTTAGGCGGATCCAAGACCGCATATGGCTACCCCTTC	CASSLGGSKTAYGYPF
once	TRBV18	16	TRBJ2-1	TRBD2	TGTGCCAGCTCACCACCGGGACTAGATTTCTACAATGAGCAGTTCTTC	CASSPPGLDFYNEQFF
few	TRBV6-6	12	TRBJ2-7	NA	TGTGCCAGCAGTTACTCGAGCGGCTCAGGGGACTTC	CASSYSSGSGDF
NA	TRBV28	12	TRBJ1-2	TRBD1	TGTGCCATTACGACAGGGGGCTCTGGCTACACCTTC	CAITTGGSGYTF
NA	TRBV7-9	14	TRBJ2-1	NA	TGTGCCAGCAGCCTCCTGACTAGTTACAATGAGCAGTTCTTC	CASSLLTSYNEQFF
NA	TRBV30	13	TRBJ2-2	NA	TGTGCCTGGTCGGACAGGAACACCGGGGAGCTGTTTTTT	CAWSDRNTGELFF
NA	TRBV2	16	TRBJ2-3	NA	TGTGCCAGCAGTGAGGACAGACCTACTAGCACAGATACGCAGTATTTT	CASSEDRPTSTDTQYF
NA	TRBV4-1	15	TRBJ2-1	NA	TGCGCCAGCACATTGGGGGCACCGCTCTACAATGAGCAGTTCTTC	CASTLGAPLYNEQFF
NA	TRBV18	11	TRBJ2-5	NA	TGTGCCAGCTCACTCGAGGAGACCCAGTACTTC	CASSLEETQYF
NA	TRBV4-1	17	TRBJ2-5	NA	TGCGCCAGCAGCCAAGCCGTCGGGGGGAGGGGGCAAGAGACCCAGTACTTC	CASSQAVGGRGQETQYF
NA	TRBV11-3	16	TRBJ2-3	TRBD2	TGTGCCAGCAGCTACGGACTAGCGGACGACACAGATACGCAGTATTTT	CASSYGLADDTDTQYF
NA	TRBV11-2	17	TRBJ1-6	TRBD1	TGTGCCAGCAGCTCCCATAGGACAGGAACTGGCAGTTCACCCCTCCACTTT	CASSSHRTGTGSSPLHF
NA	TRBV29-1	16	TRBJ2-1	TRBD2	TGCAGCGTCCAAGGGGCCCGGGAGGGCGCATCTAATGAGCAGTTCTTC	CSVQGAREGASNEQFF
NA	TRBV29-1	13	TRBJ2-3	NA	TGCAGCGTACCGCAGGGAATCACAGATACGCAGTATTTT	CSVPQGITDTQYF
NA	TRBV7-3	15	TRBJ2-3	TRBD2	TGTGCCAGCAGCTTACTCGGGGGGGCGACAGATACGCAGTATTTT	CASSLLGGATDTQYF
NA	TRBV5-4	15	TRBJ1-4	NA	TGTGCCAGCGGTGGGTCTCCTGGGCTTAATGAAAAACTGTTTTTT	CASGGSPGLNEKLFF
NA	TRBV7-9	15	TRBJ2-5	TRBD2	TGTGCCAGCAGCTTTCTGGCGGGGGGGTCGGAGACCCAGTACTTC	CASSFLAGGSETQYF
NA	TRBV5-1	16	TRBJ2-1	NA	TGCGCCAGCAGCTCTGGGGGCAGTACACCTTACAATGAGCAGTTCTTC	CASSSGGSTPYNEQFF
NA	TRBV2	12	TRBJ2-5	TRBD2	TGTGCCAGCAGTTACAGCGGGGGACCGGAGTACTTC	CASSYSGGPEYF
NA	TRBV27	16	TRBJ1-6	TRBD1	TGTGCCAGCAGTCCGCAACAGGGGACGGGTAATTCACCCCTCCACTTT	CASSPQQGTGNSPLHF
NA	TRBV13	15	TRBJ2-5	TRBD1	TGTGCCAGCAGCTTAGGGTTGGGGACAGAAGAGACCCAGTACTTC	CASSLGLGTEETQYF
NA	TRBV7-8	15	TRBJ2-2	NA	TGTGCCAGCAGCCTGGCCAGGGCGAACACCGGGGAGCTGTTTTTT	CASSLARANTGELFF
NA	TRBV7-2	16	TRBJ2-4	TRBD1	TGTGCCAGCAGCCCTCGACGGGGACAGTGGAAAAACATTCAGTACTTC	CASSPRRGQWKNIQYF
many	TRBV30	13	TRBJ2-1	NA	TGTGCCTGGAGTGTACTCAACCGCAATGAGCAGTTCTTC	CAWSVLNRNEQFF
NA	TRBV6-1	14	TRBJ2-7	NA	TGTGCCAGCGGAAGGAGCGATTACTCCTACGAGCAGTACTTC	CASGRSDYSYEQYF
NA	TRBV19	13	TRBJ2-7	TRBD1	TGTGCCAGTGCGGACAGGTCATCCTACGAGCAGTACTTC	CASADRSSYEQYF
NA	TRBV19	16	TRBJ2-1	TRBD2	TGTGCCAGTAGTCTCATTACTAGCGGAGTTTACAATGAGCAGTTCTTC	CASSLITSGVYNEQFF
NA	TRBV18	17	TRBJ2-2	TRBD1	TGTGCCAGCTCACCAGTGACAGGGGGCGTCGTGACCGGGGAGCTGTTTTTT	CASSPVTGGVVTGELFF
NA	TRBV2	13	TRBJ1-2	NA	TGTGCCAGCAGTGATCGGGGGAGCTATGGCTACACCTTC	CASSDRGSYGYTF
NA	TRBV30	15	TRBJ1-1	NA	TGTGCCTGGAGTGTAGGACACCAAGGGGACACTGAAGCTTTCTTT	CAWSVGHQGDTEAFF
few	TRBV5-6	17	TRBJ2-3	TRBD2	TGTGCCAGCAGCATCGGGACTAGCGGGAATCGGGCAGATACGCAGTATTTT	CASSIGTSGNRADTQYF
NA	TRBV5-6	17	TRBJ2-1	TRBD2	TGTGCCAGCAGCCTGTTCACGGGGACTAGCGGGAAAAATGAGCAGTTCTTC	CASSLFTGTSGKNEQFF
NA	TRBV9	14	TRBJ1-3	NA	TGTGCCAGCAGCTCCGGTGGTTCTGGAAACACCATATATTTT	CASSSGGSGNTIYF
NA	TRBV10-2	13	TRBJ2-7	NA	TGCGCCAGCACCGAAATTGCGCCCTACGAGCAGTACTTC	CASTEIAPYEQYF
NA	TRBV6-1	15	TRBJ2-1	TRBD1	TGTGCCAGCAGGAGCCGGGACAGGGGGCACAATGAGCAGTTCTTC	CASRSRDRGHNEQFF
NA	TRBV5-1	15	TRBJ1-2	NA	TGCGCCAGCAGCTCTCTAGGGGACACGTACTATGGCTACACCTTC	CASSSLGDTYYGYTF
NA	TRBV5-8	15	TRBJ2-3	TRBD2	TGTGCCAGCAGCATCCGACTAGCGGGGCCAGATACGCAGTATTTT	CASSIRLAGPDTQYF
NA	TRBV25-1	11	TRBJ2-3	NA	TGTGCCAGCCGCAGGGGAGATACGCAGTATTTT	CASRRGDTQYF
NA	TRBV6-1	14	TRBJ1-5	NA	TGTGCCAGCGAACCAGAACAGCTCAATCAGCCCCAGCATTTT	CASEPEQLNQPQHF
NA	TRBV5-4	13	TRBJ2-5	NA	TGTGCCAGCAGCTTGGCTAGCGTCGAGACCCAGTACTTC	CASSLASVETQYF
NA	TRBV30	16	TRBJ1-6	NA	TGTGCCTGGAGGGGGCCAGTGGTGGGGAAAATTTCACCCCTCCACTTT	CAWRGPVVGKISPLHF
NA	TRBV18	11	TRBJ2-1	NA	TGTGCCAGCTCCCGTCGGGATGAGCAGTTCTTC	CASSRRDEQFF
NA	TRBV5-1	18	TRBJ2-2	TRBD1	TGCGCCAGCAGCTTGGGTGGGTCGACAGGGCGTGGCACCGGGGAGCTGTTTTTT	CASSLGGSTGRGTGELFF
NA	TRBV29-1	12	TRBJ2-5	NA	TGCAGCGTCTCCGGGCCCTCTACGGGGCAGTACTTC	CSVSGPSTGQYF
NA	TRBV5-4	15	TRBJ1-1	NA	TGTGCCAGCAGCTTGGGTGGGGACATGAACACTGAAGCTTTCTTT	CASSLGGDMNTEAFF
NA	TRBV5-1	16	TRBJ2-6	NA	TGCGCCAGCAGCTTGCTAGCGATTTCTGGGGCCAACGTCCTGACTTTC	CASSLLAISGANVLTF
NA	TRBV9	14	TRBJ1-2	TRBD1	TGTGCCAGCAGCTCGGGACAGGGGCAGTATGGCTACACCTTC	CASSSGQGQYGYTF